This T cell receptor (beta chain) was retrieved from a study of T cell responses to AZD1222 COVID-19 vaccine. Study-wide background: Second-dose intervals of approximately 4 or approximately 12 weeks were pooled.

Here immunoSEQ multiplex PCR was the method, and the copy in TCRdb shows in-frame clones only, minus some. Seen here are fewer than 200,000 clones, about 87% observed once, and the top ten hold about 6%. Sequences were derived from peripheral blood, sampled on day 0 of AZD1222 vaccination. This TCR derives from an adult in good health.

The CDR3 coding sequence is TGTGCCAGCAGTTTAGAGAGTAAGGCTGAAGCTTTCTTT. It codes for CASSLESKAEAFF. The V and J genes are TRBV12-3 or TRBV12-4 and TRBJ1-1; D gene unclear. The CDR3 is 13 residues long. Trimming pared 1 base from V and 6 bases from J, leaving 9 bases between.